Described below is a single T cell receptor (beta chain) sequence and its context. Its antigen is unidentified. The CDR3 totals 15 residues. Germline loops: CDR1 MDHEN, CDR2 SYDVKM. V dropped 5 bases and J dropped 8; count of bases not matched to a gene: 5. The entry originates in a study of shared clonotypes between healthy human individuals. Profiling relied on immunoSEQ multiplex PCR, and the TCRdb table lists in-frame clones only, not all of them. This table holds some 650,000 clones, around 97% found once. Study results and caveats: Larger estimated richness was generally recorded for naive subsets relative to memory subsets. Naive CD4 clonotype sharing across several donors was 5% to 6%.

The V call is TRBV28, the J call TRBJ2-1; 14 nucleotides agree with TRBD2. The source of this sequence is a woman in her twenties or thirties in good health. Sequencing used naive CD4+ T cells sorted from blood. Subset denoted: CD45RA+ positively selected. The CDR3 loop reads CASSPGTSGSYEQFF. CDR3 nucleotide sequence: TGTGCCAGCAGTCCCGGGACTAGCGGGAGTTATGAGCAGTTCTTC.